The clone carrying this TCR beta chain showed up just once. Its antigen is unknown. Germline lookup yields CDR1 LGHNA and CDR2 YSLEER. Trimming removed 4 bases at V and 7 bases at J, with 14 bases between. The length of the CDR3 is 13 residues. This record comes from a study of shared clonotypes between healthy human individuals. On the study more broadly: A few men and a couple of women, aged 18 to 49, were donors. General study points: On the whole, naive subsets had larger estimated richness than memory subsets had. Of the naive CD4 clonotypes, about 5.4% were shared across several donors. Since donors were few, the genetic and exposure-history diversity represented was limited.

Only CD45RO-negative cells positively selected for CCR7 counted as naive CD8 cells, so terminally differentiated effector memory CD45RA+ cells were excluded. This table comes from immunoSEQ multiplex PCR, and its TCRdb copy is limited to in-frame clones, with some not included. This table holds about 700,000 clones, 92% found once. V usage is TRBV4-3 and J usage is TRBJ2-7; TRBD1 or TRBD2 may be the D gene (5 bases each). Sequenced sample: naive CD8+ T cells sorted from blood. The origin of this receptor is a man aged 30-40 years in good health. CDR3 sequence: CASSLLGPSEQYF. CDR3 bases: TGCGCCAGCAGCCTCCTGGGACCTTCGGAGCAGTACTTC.